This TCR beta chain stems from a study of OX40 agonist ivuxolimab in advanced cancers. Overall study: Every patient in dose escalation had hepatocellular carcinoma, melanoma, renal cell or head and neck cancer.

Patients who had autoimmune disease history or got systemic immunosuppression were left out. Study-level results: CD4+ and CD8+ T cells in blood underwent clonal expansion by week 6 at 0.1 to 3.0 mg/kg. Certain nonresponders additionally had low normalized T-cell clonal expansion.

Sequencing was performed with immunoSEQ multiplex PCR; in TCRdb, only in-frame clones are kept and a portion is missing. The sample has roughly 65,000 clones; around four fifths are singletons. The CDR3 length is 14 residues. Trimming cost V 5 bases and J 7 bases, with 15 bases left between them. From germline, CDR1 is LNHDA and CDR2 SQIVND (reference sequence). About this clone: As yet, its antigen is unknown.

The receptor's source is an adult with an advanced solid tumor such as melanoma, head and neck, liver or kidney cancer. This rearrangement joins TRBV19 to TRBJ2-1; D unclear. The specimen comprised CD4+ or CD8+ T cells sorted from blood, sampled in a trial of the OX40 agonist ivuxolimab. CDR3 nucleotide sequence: TGTGCCAGTAGTTTCAAACGTAGGGATAATGAGCAGTTCTTC. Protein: CASSFKRRDNEQFF.